What follows are 30 T cell receptor beta chains derived from one specimen sequenced in a study of blood T cell repertoires in COVID-19. Using immunoSEQ multiplex PCR, the repertoire was profiled, and TCRdb retains in-frame clones only, with some absent. The data show approximately 350,000 clones, less than 90% seen once. Sequenced material: peripheral blood. The receptors originated from a woman aged 55-70 years with COVID-19, enrolled during active disease.

The gene calls are TRBV9 and TRBJ1-3; possibly TRBD1 for D (6 bases). This CDR3 has 16 amino acids. Trimming shortened V by 0 bases and J by 4 bases, and 14 bases separated the two germline ends. The germline CDR1 and CDR2 sequences are SGDLS and YYNGEE. Written as DNA, the CDR3 is TGTGCCAGCAGCGTAGAGCAGGGGATGAAGGGAAACACCATATATTTT. As protein: CASSVEQGMKGNTIYF.

The chain couples TRBV7-9 to TRBJ1-2; unclear D gene. Germline V CDR1 and CDR2: SEHNR, FQNEAQ (reference sequence). Trimming left V 3 bases short and J 8 bases short, with 7 bases between. The CDR3 spans 11 residues. The CDR3 is CASSFGEGYTF. The CDR3 DNA sequence: TGTGCCAGCAGCTTCGGGGAGGGCTACACCTTC.

This clone was counted a few times. V usage is TRBV2 and J usage is TRBJ2-7; D might be TRBD1 (5 bases). The CDR3 loop spans 13 amino acids. Per germline, CDR1 SNHLY and CDR2 FYNNEI. V was trimmed by 5 bases and J by 2 bases, leaving 10 bases between them. The CDR3 sequence: CASSTQAPYEQYF. The CDR3 nucleotides are TGTGCCAGCAGTACACAGGCACCCTACGAGCAGTACTTC.

The rearrangement joins TRBV6-1 to TRBJ2-1; 11 nucleotides match TRBD2. V lost 3 bases to trimming and J lost 8 bases; unmatched junction nucleotides: 9. From germline, CDR1 is MNHNS and CDR2 SASEGT. The CDR3 runs 16 residues. Written as DNA, the CDR3 is TGTGCCAGCAGTGACCTCGGGATAGCGGGGGGGCATGAGCAGTTCTTC. Amino acid sequence: CASSDLGIAGGHEQFF.

The genes are TRBV6-5 and TRBJ2-7, with 9 nucleotides matching TRBD1. This CDR3 comprises 16 residues. In germline, CDR1 is MNHEY, CDR2 SVGAGI. V lost 0 bases to trimming and J lost 2 bases; unmatched junction nucleotides: 5. The CDR3 DNA is TGTGCCAGCAGTTACTCGACCGGGACAGGGACCTACGAGCAGTACTTC. Translation gives CASSYSTGTGTYEQYF.

This clone has just one count. The chain has TRBV12-3 or TRBV12-4 and TRBJ1-1, with 7 bases fitting TRBD1. This CDR3 contains 13 residues. V trimming: 6 bases; J trimming: 3 bases; junction bases outside the gene matches: 4. CDR3: CASRIRGHTEAFF. Written as DNA, the CDR3 is TGTGCCAGCAGAATAAGGGGGCACACTGAAGCTTTCTTT.

The chain recombines TRBV27 with TRBJ2-7, with D possibly matching TRBD1 (6 bases). The CDR3 spans 15 residues. The germline V gene has CDR1 MNHEY and CDR2 SMNVEV (reference sequence). Trimming left V 4 bases short and J 5 bases short, with 18 bases between. The CDR3 spells CASSSPVGGPHEQYF. The CDR3 DNA reads as TGTGCCAGCAGTTCCCCCGTTGGGGGCCCACACGAGCAGTACTTC.

The CDR3 DNA follows: TGTGCCAGCAGCTTAGCGAGGACAGGGGGCCAAATGTCCTACAATGAGCAGTTCTTC. Protein: CASSLARTGGQMSYNEQFF. This chain connects TRBV7-2 to TRBJ2-1; TRBD1 matches 11 bases. Germline CDR1 SGHTA, CDR2 FQGNSA. Trimming removed 0 bases from V and 1 base from J; junction bases left unmatched: 8. CDR3 length: 19 amino acids. Supplemented by reference TRBV7-2 and TRBJ2-1, the full variable domain reads GAGVSQSPSNKVTEKGKDVELRCDPISGHTALYWYRQSLGQGLEFLIYFQGNSAPDKSGLPSDRFSAERTGGSVSTLTIQRTQQEDSAVYLCASSLARTGGQMSYNEQFFGPGTRLTVL.

This clone was seen only a few times. The chain carries TRBV30 and TRBJ1-1; TRBD1 might be the D (6 bases). Trimming took off 3 bases at V and 2 bases at J, with 10 bases between the two ends. The CDR3 length is 13 residues. CDR1 GTSNPN and CDR2 SVGIG come from the germline V gene (reference sequence). The DNA for the CDR3 is TGTGCCTGGAGAGCGGACAGCAACACTGAAGCTTTCTTT. This translates into CAWRADSNTEAFF.

The rearrangement links TRBV3-1 (or the pseudogene TRBV3-2) to TRBJ2-5; D uncertain. Germline V gene lookup returns CDR1 LGHDT and CDR2 YNNKEL (reference sequence). Trimming removed 9 bases at V and 5 bases at J, with 10 bases between. The CDR3 totals 11 residues. CDR3 nucleotides: TGTGCCAGTGCTCGGGTGGAGACCCAGTACTTC. Translating gives CASARVETQYF.

This clone was detected only once. This chain links TRBV9 with TRBJ2-5, with D possibly matching TRBD2 (6 bases). Germline V gene data show CDR1 as SGDLS and CDR2 as YYNGEE. The ends were cut back, 0 bases at V and 5 bases at J, with 17 bases in the middle. The CDR3 sequence is 16 residues long. As DNA, the CDR3 is TGTGCCAGCAGCGTAGTTCTTTACGGGAGAGGTGAGACCCAGTACTTC. This sequence encodes CASSVVLYGRGETQYF.

The chain has TRBV9 and TRBJ1-1; D possibly corresponds to TRBD1 (5 bases). Germline V gene data show CDR1 as SGDLS and CDR2 as YYNGEE. The CDR3 is made up of 14 amino acids. Deletions cut 4 bases from V and 0 bases from J, with 10 bases between. Here the CDR3 DNA reads TGTGCCAGCAGCCCGGACACGATGAACACTGAAGCTTTCTTT. It is translated as CASSPDTMNTEAFF.

The chain recombines TRBV7-2 with TRBJ2-4, with 8 positions matching TRBD1. Germline CDR1 SGHTA, CDR2 FQGNSA. J gave up 0 bases and V 1 base, and 8 bases lay outside the gene matches. This CDR3 comprises 18 residues. CDR3 nucleotides: TGTGCCAGCAGCTTAGGCCCCAGGGGGCGGCTAGCCAAAAACATTCAGTACTTC. Its translation: CASSLGPRGRLAKNIQYF. Full variable domain (outside the CDR3, taken from reference TRBV7-2 and TRBJ2-4): GAGVSQSPSNKVTEKGKDVELRCDPISGHTALYWYRQSLGQGLEFLIYFQGNSAPDKSGLPSDRFSAERTGGSVSTLTIQRTQQEDSAVYLCASSLGPRGRLAKNIQYFGAGTRLSVL.

This chain links TRBV6-5 with TRBJ1-1; TRBD1 matches at 7 bases. CDR1 and CDR2 (germline): MNHEY, SVGAGI. Unmatched junction bases numbered 5, after V lost 3 bases and J lost 1 base. The CDR3 length is 15 residues. CDR3 loop: CASSYRDRKNTEAFF. CDR3 DNA: TGTGCCAGCAGTTATCGGGACAGAAAGAACACTGAAGCTTTCTTT.

In this sample, this clone turned up a few times. This chain connects TRBV4-2 to TRBJ2-3; 7 positions agree with TRBD1. The CDR3 length is 18 residues. V lost 4 bases, J lost 0 bases, and 13 bases stayed unmatched. The germline gives CDR1 LGHNA, CDR2 YNFKEQ. The DNA of the CDR3 is TGTGCCAGCAGCCTACAGGGGTCCTCTGACACTAGCACAGATACGCAGTATTTT. Translation: CASSLQGSSDTSTDTQYF.

The chain is built from TRBV5-1 and TRBJ2-5, with D possibly TRBD1 on 6 matching bases. From germline, CDR1 is SGHRS and CDR2 YFSETQ. The CDR3 is 15 residues long. Trimming left V 7 bases short and J 1 base short, with 17 bases between. CDR3 sequence (DNA): TGCGCCAGCCAACCAGGGGTGGGAATCCAAGAGACCCAGTACTTC. This sequence encodes CASQPGVGIQETQYF.

J is TRBJ1-6 and V is TRBV6-1; possible D gene TRBD1, 5 bases. This CDR3 region has 15 residues. CDR1 and CDR2 from the germline V gene are MNHNS and SASEGT. Trimming left V 0 bases short and J 7 bases short, with 10 bases between. CDR3 sequence (DNA): TGTGCCAGCAGTGAAGCATGGGCAGGGAATTCACCCCTCCACTTT. Amino acids: CASSEAWAGNSPLHF.

The V gene is TRBV12-3 or TRBV12-4, the J gene TRBJ1-2; 9 positions agree with TRBD1. The CDR3 totals 13 residues. Trimming cost V 7 bases and J 7 bases; bases outside gene matches: 7. CDR3 DNA sequence: TGTGCCAGCACCGTAGACAGGGGGTTTGGCTACACCTTC. This sequence encodes CASTVDRGFGYTF.

This sequence joins TRBV11-2 and TRBJ2-5; tentatively, D is TRBD1 (5 bases). In germline, CDR1 is SGHAT, CDR2 FQNNGV. This CDR3 region has 18 residues. Trimming cost V 0 bases and J 1 base, with 18 bases left between them. The CDR3 region has the DNA TGTGCCAGCAGCTTAGACCCAGTGGGGCCCCCCCTCCAAGAGACCCAGTACTTC. It translates to CASSLDPVGPPLQETQYF.

V gene TRBV4-1 combines with J gene TRBJ1-2; no definite D call. Deletions cut 3 bases from V and 2 bases from J, with 10 bases between. This CDR3 is built from 14 residues. Germline V CDR1 and CDR2: MGHRA, YSYEKL. The CDR3 coding sequence is TGCGCCAGCAGCCACGTCGCGGGGAACTATGGCTACACCTTC. The encoded protein is CASSHVAGNYGYTF.

Points on this clone: A read error is possible here, since a much larger clone lies one base away. The same CDR3 is also encoded by other DNA sequences in this sample. The CDR3 loop is CASSFGQGREKLFF. In DNA form, the CDR3 reads TGTGCCAGCAGTTTCGGACAGGGGCGAGAAAAACTGTTTTTT. The rearrangement joins TRBV28 to TRBJ1-4; 9 bases line up with TRBD1. The CDR3 has 14 amino acids. V was pared by 3 bases and J by 8 bases, with 4 bases of the junction left unmatched. CDR1 and CDR2 from the germline V gene are MDHEN and SYDVKM. Supplemented by reference TRBV28 and TRBJ1-4, the full variable domain reads DVKVTQSSRYLVKRTGEKVFLECVQDMDHENMFWYRQDPGLGLRLIYFSYDVKMKEKGDIPEGYSVSREKKERFSLILESASTNQTSMYLCASSFGQGREKLFFGSGTQLSVL.

This clone was picked up a small number of times. The chain has TRBV4-1 and TRBJ1-2, with TRBD1 matching over 9 bases. In germline, CDR1 is MGHRA, CDR2 YSYEKL. The CDR3 loop spans 17 amino acids. V trimming: 0 bases; J trimming: 4 bases; junction bases outside the gene matches: 9. CDR3: CASSQDFWDRDSYGYTF. CDR3 nucleotides: TGCGCCAGCAGCCAAGATTTCTGGGACAGGGATAGCTATGGCTACACCTTC.

This chain links TRBV12-5 with TRBJ1-5; tentative D call: TRBD1 (6 bases). Between the trimmed V and J ends, which lost 1 base and 7 bases, there was a span of 8 bases. CDR1 is LGHNT and CDR2 is FRNRAP in the germline V gene. The CDR3 has 13 amino acids. The CDR3 reads CASGLEQGQPQHF. CDR3 sequence (DNA): TGTGCTAGTGGTTTGGAACAGGGACAGCCCCAGCATTTT.

This chain uses TRBV5-1 with TRBJ1-1; 9 bases fit TRBD1. V gave up 0 bases and J gave up 11 bases; unmatched junction bases: 11. Germline CDR1 reads SGHRS; CDR2 reads YFSETQ. The CDR3 has 15 residues. CDR3 residues: CASSLEWDREGLAFF. CDR3 in DNA: TGCGCCAGCAGCTTGGAATGGGACAGGGAAGGATTGGCTTTCTTT.

The table lists this clone with a few counts. The gene calls are TRBV15 and TRBJ1-1, with D possibly TRBD1 on 6 matching bases. With 0 bases removed from V and 4 bases from J, the gap between germline ends came to 6 bases. Germline V lookup: CDR1 LNHNV, CDR2 YYDKDF (reference sequence). The CDR3 totals 13 residues. CDR3 sequence reads: CATSREGGTEAFF. CDR3 nucleotides: TGTGCCACCAGCAGAGAAGGGGGCACTGAAGCTTTCTTT.

J is TRBJ2-7 and V is TRBV20-1; 12 positions match TRBD2. CDR3 length: 15 residues. Germline CDR1 reads DFQATT; CDR2 reads SNEGSKA (reference sequence). J lost 2 bases, V lost 3 bases, and 5 bases had no gene match. CDR3 bases: TGCAGTGCTAGTATGTCTAGCGGGGGGGCCTACGAGCAGTACTTC. As protein: CSASMSSGGAYEQYF.

The gene calls are TRBV2 and TRBJ2-7; TRBD2 matches at 8 bases. The CDR3 spans 14 residues. The germline gives CDR1 SNHLY, CDR2 FYNNEI. Trimming at V came to 6 bases and at J to 1 base, leaving 5 bases not matched to a gene. In DNA form, the CDR3 reads TGTGCCAGCAGGACTAGCGCATATTCCTACGAGCAGTACTTC. Its translation: CASRTSAYSYEQYF.

The gene calls are TRBV19 and TRBJ1-1, with D unresolved. This CDR3 has 14 residues. Between the trimmed V and J ends, which lost 4 bases and 0 bases, there was a span of 9 bases. Germline CDR1 is LNHDA and CDR2 is SQIVND (reference sequence). This CDR3 is CASSNSLLNTEAFF. The CDR3 coding sequence is TGTGCCAGTAGTAATAGCTTACTGAACACTGAAGCTTTCTTT.

The V gene is TRBV6-1, the J gene TRBJ1-2; D is uncertain. Germline CDR1 is MNHNS and CDR2 is SASEGT. This CDR3 region has 14 residues. V lost 1 base to trimming and J lost 2 bases, with 8 bases between them. The CDR3 reads CASSEVSVNYGYTF. The CDR3 coding sequence is TGTGCCAGCAGTGAAGTATCGGTGAACTATGGCTACACCTTC.

The genes are TRBV19 and TRBJ2-7; unclear D gene. The CDR3 covers 14 residues. Germline lookup yields CDR1 LNHDA and CDR2 SQIVND (reference sequence). Trimming cost V 3 bases and J 2 bases, with 11 bases left between them. CDR3 protein: CASSIGVKTYEQYF. The CDR3 nucleotides read TGTGCCAGTAGTATTGGAGTGAAAACCTACGAGCAGTACTTC.